What follows are 9 T cell receptor beta chains derived from one specimen sequenced in a study of shared clonotypes between healthy human individuals. Method: immunoSEQ multiplex PCR; TCRdb's copy keeps in-frame clones and lacks some. The table includes about 580,000 clones, 95% to 98% detected once. CD8 cells classed as naive were CD45RO-negative and positively selected for CCR7, excluding terminally differentiated effector memory CD45RA+ cells. What was sequenced was naive CD8+ T cells sorted from blood. Receptors originate from a man between 25 and 39 years old in good health.

The chain combines TRBV4-3 with TRBJ2-7, with D possibly matching TRBD1 (5 bases). This CDR3 is 14 amino acids long. Germline-derived CDR1 and CDR2 are LGHNA and YSLEER. Trimming pared 1 base from V and 7 bases from J, leaving 14 bases between. The CDR3 reads CASSQGFASGEQYF. Written as DNA, the CDR3 is TGCGCCAGCAGCCAAGGATTCGCCTCAGGGGAGCAGTACTTC.

This rearrangement joins TRBV11-2 to TRBJ2-7; 9 nucleotides align to TRBD1. The CDR3 covers 17 residues. The germline V gene encodes CDR1 SGHAT and CDR2 FQNNGV. The junction had 16 bases not matched to a gene; V was cut back by 5 bases and J by 5 bases. The CDR3 here is CASSPGDRERGFNEQYF. The CDR3 DNA follows: TGTGCCAGCAGCCCAGGGGACAGGGAACGGGGATTTAACGAGCAGTACTTC. Using reference TRBV11-2 and TRBJ2-7 for the parts outside the CDR3, the full variable domain is EAGVAQSPRYKIIEKRQSVAFWCNPISGHATLYWYQQILGQGPKLLIQFQNNGVVDDSQLPKDRFSAERLKGVDSTLKIQPAKLEDSAVYLCASSPGDRERGFNEQYFGPGTRLTVT.

This clone was recorded once. This rearrangement joins TRBV4-2 to TRBJ2-7; 7 bases are shared with TRBD1. The length of the CDR3 is 13 residues. V lost 0 bases, J lost 5 bases, and 1 base stayed unmatched. Germline assignment: CDR1 LGHNA and CDR2 YNFKEQ. CDR3 nucleotide sequence: TGTGCCAGCAGCCAAGAAACAGGGGACGAGCAGTACTTC. This codes for CASSQETGDEQYF.

This CDR3 is CASSFRNYEQYF. DNA for the CDR3: TGTGCCAGCAGCTTTCGTAACTACGAGCAGTACTTC. The V and J genes are TRBV11-2 and TRBJ2-7, with D unresolved. The CDR3 runs to 12 residues. V lost 3 bases, J lost 3 bases, and 6 bases lay in between. The germline CDR1 and CDR2 sequences are SGHAT and FQNNGV.

Only one count was recorded for this clone. The chain has TRBV2 and TRBJ2-7; TRBD1 aligns across 8 bases. Germline CDR1 reads SNHLY; CDR2 reads FYNNEI. The CDR3 is 15 amino acids. Trimming took 7 bases from V and 7 from J; bases not matched to a gene: 15. The CDR3 loop is CASTPIRTGTREQYF. Written as DNA, the CDR3 is TGTGCCAGCACGCCGATTAGGACAGGGACACGGGAGCAGTACTTC.

V and J are TRBV5-1 and TRBJ1-4; 7 nucleotides align to TRBD1. CDR1 is SGHRS and CDR2 is YFSETQ in the germline V gene. Trimming at V came to 4 bases and at J to 3 bases, leaving 12 bases not matched to a gene. The CDR3 sequence is 17 residues long. CDR3 nucleotides: TGCGCCAGCAGCGTGGGACAGATCGTAGGGGCTAATGAAAAACTGTTTTTT. Translation: CASSVGQIVGANEKLFF.

The V gene is TRBV4-1, the J gene TRBJ2-2, with D perhaps TRBD2 (6 bases). Germline-derived CDR1 and CDR2 are MGHRA and YSYEKL. This CDR3 spans 19 amino acids. V lost 3 bases, J lost 5 bases, and 25 bases lay in between. The CDR3, as DNA: TGCGCCAGCAGCCAGATCGAAAAAGCGGACTTGGAGGGAACCGGGGAGCTGTTTTTT. It is translated as CASSQIEKADLEGTGELFF.

This clone has only one observation. The V and J genes are TRBV10-2 and TRBJ2-1, with 7 bases fitting TRBD2. Germline V gene lookup returns CDR1 WSHSY and CDR2 SAAADI. The CDR3 runs 16 residues. The ends lost 5 bases at V and 3 bases at J; junction bases unmatched: 10. DNA of the CDR3: TGCGCCAGCAGTAAAACTAGCGACAAGGACTACAATGAGCAGTTCTTC. It translates to CASSKTSDKDYNEQFF.

The J gene is TRBJ2-5, the V gene TRBV10-3; unclear D gene. Germline values: CDR1 ENHRY, CDR2 SYGVKD. V was cut by 7 bases and J by 2 bases, with 11 bases left in between. This CDR3 has 13 residues. DNA for the CDR3: TGTGCCATCACCTCAGACACTCAAGAGACCCAGTACTTC. It yields the protein CAITSDTQETQYF.